This TCR beta chain derives from a study of cytomegalovirus exposure and HLA in healthy donors (dated by TCRdb to about 2017). Describing the broader study: In an earlier analysis of approximately 640 of the donors, 250 to 300 Gb of sequence data and 117 million unique TCR beta sequences from about 179 million T cells were reported. Around 320 gigabases of sequencing data and around 87 million unique TCR sequences were included in an early release covering 550 to 650 HLA-typed donors. Among the roughly 430 genotyped donors, 75% to 90% belonged to the genetic ancestry cluster associated with self-reported Caucasian donors. The study aimed to test whether signatures of past pathogen exposure could be identified by cataloging public T cell receptors. Using immunosequencing, the study profiled T cell repertoires from roughly 650 subjects and related those repertoires to cytomegalovirus serostatus. Along with the roughly 700-subject first cohort, a separate validation cohort of around 120 different subjects was used. High-throughput TCR immunosequencing, statistical association of individual TCRs with disease status, and machine learning were combined to predict cytomegalovirus infection status. To study patterns of TCR occurrence, a later analysis re-analyzed previously published TCR beta repertoires from hundreds of donors and added high-resolution HLA genotyping. Rather than drawing on any new phenotypic data, the later analysis identified candidate immune exposures from TCR beta sequences and the way those sequences occurred across donors. An earlier analysis of roughly 600 of the donors used high-throughput TCR beta sequencing to judge whether each TCR beta V gene segment behaved as functional or pseudogenic. Donor age, sex, ethnicity and CMV serostatus were compiled together with the repertoire data. Genome-wide SNP genotypes for about 60% of the roughly 670 donors were used in a later genetic analysis, which treated that subset as a discovery cohort. All discovery cohort repertoires had been generated on a single sequencing platform. Class I and class II HLA loci were covered by the typing at four-digit resolution. The number of typed donors differed by locus: about 620-640 for A, B, C, DRB1 and DQB1; some 540 for DQA1; approximately 610 for DPA1; and some 450 for DPB1. Several DR-DQ haplotypes were treated as single units for association and clustering because of strong linkage in the cohort. Among approximately 370 genotyped donors of the cohort, an average of roughly 230,000 unique TCR beta nucleotide sequences was sequenced per donor, of which about 19% were non-productive. Points the paper makes about the study in general: Across donors, most TCR sequences were observed very rarely, whereas some public TCRs were present in many individuals. Because HLA typing was unavailable for some donors at each locus, only the typed subset was used in association tests. In a later genetic analysis, fewer N-insertions in productive TCRs were reported among donors in an Asian-associated ancestry cluster than the roughly 640-donor mean. In an earlier analysis of fewer than 700 of the donors, most TCR beta V segments appeared in productive rearrangements about 90% or about 30% of the time, broadly matching IMGT annotations. A later analysis associated around 16,000 TCR beta sequences with specific HLA alleles at a false discovery rate of 0.05. Correlated functional status among segregating V segments might be attributable to linkage disequilibrium, but an unknown experimental factor could not be ruled out. According to the authors, the approach could potentially be generalized to other disease states and immunological phenotypes. In a later analysis, several top co-occurrence clusters were reported to appear linked to parvovirus B19, influenza, CMV and Epstein-Barr virus. Three of the identified cytomegalovirus-associated TCR beta chains were confirmed in vitro to be specific for cytomegalovirus antigens. Compared with equally common non-associated chains, HLA-associated TCR beta chains in a later analysis were more clonally expanded and had lower generation probabilities. For the cohort, immune exposure information was limited to CMV serostatus. A further reported finding was that TCR beta sequences accurately predicted the HLA-A and HLA-B alleles for most subjects in the first cohort. In the study, 150 to 200 TCR beta chains were listed as associated with cytomegalovirus. The presence/absence analyses assumed that sequencing depth was roughly uniform across donors, and that assumption may not be true. Only TCR beta chains were sequenced in this cohort, and the absence of alpha or paired-chain data limited detectable features. Because counts were too low, about 15 rarely observed V segments, including chromosome 9 orphons, were left out of the earlier analysis of about 500 of the donors. A group of highly shared sequence variants was considered likely to be a technical artifact of the sequencing pipeline. In a later analysis, the rate of TCR association differed among HLA loci, with DRB1 alleles having the most associated TCRs and HLA-C alleles having the fewest. The classifier was reported to diagnose cytomegalovirus status with high specificity and sensitivity in both the original and validation cohorts. In a later genetic analysis, a missense DCLRE1C variant was associated with V-gene and J-gene trimming of TCR beta chains, and the association was replicated in an independent cohort. In a later analysis, most CMV-associated TCR beta chains were found to appear HLA-restricted, with HLA associations seemingly driven largely by CMV exposure. Because the 87-base-pair reads could not distinguish some IMGT-functional V segments, including TRBV6-2 and TRBV6-3, those segments were excluded. Assigning TCR associations to individual alleles was difficult when HLA alleles, especially DR and DQ, strongly co-occurred.

The library was prepared using the immunoSEQ multiplex PCR assay. The multiplex PCR relied on a mix of 60 forward primers for TCR Vbeta segments and 13 reverse primers for TCR Jbeta segments. The CDR3 region of rearranged TCR beta genes was amplified from genomic DNA with a multiplex PCR assay. Amplified TCR beta libraries were sequenced as 87-base-pair reads on the Illumina HiSeq System. The study's own analysis went as follows. In a later analysis, tens of millions of unique TCR beta chains were counted across the approximately 640 repertoires, and roughly 9.9 million of these chains were shared by at least two donors. Raw reads were error-corrected and collapsed into unique sequences with a nearest-neighbor algorithm that merged closely related sequences to remove PCR and sequencing errors. CDR3 sequences were aligned to IMGT reference sequences to assign V, D and J gene segments. For a sequence to be retained, at least a six-nucleotide match to both a V gene segment and a J gene segment was required. A rearrangement counted as productive if the CDR3 had no stop codons and remained in frame with V and J, and every other rearrangement counted as non-productive. Following IMGT convention, CDR3 was defined as the stretch from the second conserved V-encoded cysteine up to the conserved J-encoded phenylalanine. Sequences without an unambiguous match to a single V gene segment were excluded from the earlier analysis of approximately 560 of the donors. An earlier analysis of 587 of the donors called V segments functional above 56.7% productive rearrangements and segregating when the between-donor standard deviation exceeded 5%. To diagnose cytomegalovirus status from the catalog of TCR beta chain sequences, a statistical classification framework was built. In a later analysis, V and J genes were assigned by comparing TCR nucleotide sequences against IMGT/GENE-DB human TR gene sequences. A later analysis assigned CDR3 sequences and most-parsimonious VDJ recombination scenarios with the TCRdist pipeline. In a later analysis, each TCR beta chain was defined by its CDR3 amino acid sequence together with its V-gene family, and reads without a unique V-gene family were excluded. In a later analysis, 450 to 600 highly shared, low-generation-probability nucleotide sequences were removed to address suspected cross-contamination and a sequencing artifact. In a later analysis, a clonal expansion index for each public chain was calculated from normalized within-repertoire ranks of inferred template counts. A later analysis computed generation probabilities with a VDJ recombination model fitted to out-of-frame rearrangements, and checked the results against IGoR. In a later analysis, hypergeometric tests were used to score TCR-TCR, TCR-HLA and TCR-CMV co-occurrence, with a repertoire-size bias correction applied to TCR pairs. False discovery rates were estimated in a later analysis by permuting HLA or CMV assignments 20 times. In a later analysis, co-occurring TCRs were grouped using DBSCAN, and TCRdist sequence similarity was added for clustering within HLA-allele-positive subsets. Repertoires with fewer than 30,000 or more than 120,000 public chains, plus five repertoires with anomalous nucleotide sharing, were excluded from co-occurrence clustering. The clones in this table, taken by TCRdb from immuneACCESS, are in-frame only. Not every clone is retained; where verified, under half of the shortfall comes from an unresolved V gene, and the cause of the rest is unknown. V, J and clone size reflect that table, while D and trimming were determined from the DNA. This sample has around 160,000 clones in its table, and approximately 77% of those were observed once. The ten largest clones capture roughly 7% of the sample.

Comment on this clone: Its antigen target is currently unknown. No quality values exist for individual bases; no much larger clone is one base distant.

In total, fewer than 750 healthy bone marrow donors made up the cohort. At the time of sampling, all cohort members were nominally healthy, though unrecorded immune exposures were likely present. The donor tested CMV seropositive and was one of the 289 seropositive cohort members. Each donor provided a peripheral blood sample, and peripheral blood mononuclear cells were used for TCR beta sequencing. Genomic DNA extraction from the blood cell samples was performed with the Qiagen DNeasy Blood Extraction Kit. There are 12 amino acids in the CDR3, from cysteine to phenylalanine inclusive. The sequence is cut down to CDR3 DNA, 36 bases in frame from base 1. CDR1 and CDR2, per the germline V gene, are SNHLY and FYNNEI. Deletion took 8 bases off V and 5 bases off J, with a span of 9 bases between the germline ends.

The V and J genes are TRBV2 and TRBJ2-2; a tentative D call is TRBD1 (5 bases match). The sequence derives from a male donor in good health and CMV-seropositive. Sequenced material: PBMCs. The DNA reads TGTGCCAGCCAGGGATTGACCGGGGAGCTGTTTTTT. This translates into CASQGLTGELFF.